The 2 T cell receptor beta chains reported below all come from one sample, sequenced in a study of cytomegalovirus exposure and HLA in healthy donors. The PCR had 60 Vbeta and 13 Jbeta primers. Assay: immunoSEQ multiplex PCR; the TCRdb copy retains only in-frame clones and omits some. The clone table shows about 130,000 clones, with the ten largest holding roughly 2%. The material sequenced was PBMCs. These receptors were taken from an older woman in good health and CMV-seronegative.

The genes are TRBV5-1 and TRBJ2-5, with D perhaps TRBD2 (6 bases). Germline values: CDR1 SGHRS, CDR2 YFSETQ. V shed 2 bases and J shed 5 bases, with 13 bases lying between them. There are 14 residues in the CDR3. The CDR3 DNA reads TGCGCCAGCAGCTTAATCGGGGGACGCGAGACCCAGTACTTC. Amino acids: CASSLIGGRETQYF.

In regard to this clone: Other DNA sequences in this sample translate to the same CDR3. The V gene is TRBV5-1, the J gene TRBJ1-5, with 8 bases lining up with TRBD1. Germline lookup yields CDR1 SGHRS and CDR2 YFSETQ. V was clipped by 4 bases and J by 6 bases; unmatched bases: 6. The CDR3 totals 14 residues. The CDR3 DNA follows: TGCGCCAGCAGCACCGGGACAGGTGGTCAGCCCCAGCATTTT. Protein product: CASSTGTGGQPQHF. Based on the CDR3 plus reference TRBV5-1 and TRBJ1-5, the full variable domain is KAGVTQTPRYLIKTRGQQVTLSCSPISGHRSVSWYQQTPGQGLQFLFEYFSETQRNKGNFPGRFSGRQFSNSRSEMNVSTLELGDSALYLCASSTGTGGQPQHFGDGTRLSIL.